A selection of T cell receptor beta chains follows, all from one sample in a study of cytomegalovirus exposure and HLA in healthy donors. TCRdb's copy holds only in-frame clones and misses some; the assay was immunoSEQ multiplex PCR. Of roughly 130,000 clones listed, around 8.5% are singletons. The sequenced material came from PBMCs. Receptor source: a man between 40 and 49 years old in good health and CMV-seronegative. Each CDR3 is given with its conserved first and last residue. The D gene is left open where the match is weak. Size is omitted from some rows. Given values are once, few, many or a class for expanded clones.

D gene: TRBD2; V gene: TRBV28; clone size: -; J gene: TRBJ2-7; CDR3 DNA: TGTGCCAGCAGTCCAGCGGGATACGAGCAGTACTTC; CDR3 protein: CASSPAGYEQYF
D gene: TRBD1; V gene: TRBV5-1; clone size: -; J gene: TRBJ2-7; CDR3 DNA: TGCGCCAGCAGCTTTGGACAGGGGGTAAGGCACGAGCAGTACTTC; CDR3 protein: CASSFGQGVRHEQYF
D gene: TRBD1; V gene: TRBV6-6; clone size: few; J gene: TRBJ1-5; CDR3 DNA: TGTGCCACCCAGGGGGATAGTCAGCCCCAGCATTTT; CDR3 protein: CATQGDSQPQHF
D gene: TRBD1; V gene: TRBV27; clone size: few; J gene: TRBJ2-7; CDR3 DNA: TGTGCCAGCAGTTTATCCCCCTGGACAGGGGGGTCCTACGAGCAGTACTTC; CDR3 protein: CASSLSPWTGGSYEQYF
D gene: -; V gene: TRBV6-1; clone size: -; J gene: TRBJ2-3; CDR3 DNA: TGTGCCAGCAGTGAAAGAGTAGCGGAGCCCACAGATACGCAGTATTTT; CDR3 protein: CASSERVAEPTDTQYF
D gene: -; V gene: TRBV19; clone size: -; J gene: TRBJ1-2; CDR3 DNA: TGTGCCAGTAGTATCCCTTCAGGCCCGGACTATGGCTACACCTTC; CDR3 protein: CASSIPSGPDYGYTF
D gene: TRBD1; V gene: TRBV5-6; clone size: -; J gene: TRBJ2-4; CDR3 DNA: TGTGCCAGCAGCCTGGGGACAGGGGAGGCCAAAAACATTCAGTACTTC; CDR3 protein: CASSLGTGEAKNIQYF
D gene: -; V gene: TRBV7-8; clone size: few; J gene: TRBJ2-5; CDR3 DNA: TGTGCCAGCAGCCCCGGGGAGACCCAGTACTTC; CDR3 protein: CASSPGETQYF
D gene: TRBD2; V gene: TRBV10-3; clone size: -; J gene: TRBJ2-7; CDR3 DNA: TGTGCCATCAGTCAATATAGCGGGGGCCACTCCTACGAGCAGTACTTC; CDR3 protein: CAISQYSGGHSYEQYF
D gene: TRBD2; V gene: TRBV5-4; clone size: -; J gene: TRBJ2-3; CDR3 DNA: TGTGCCAGCAGCTCACTAGCGGGGGGCTCGTCGGATACGCAGTATTTT; CDR3 protein: CASSSLAGGSSDTQYF
D gene: TRBD1; V gene: TRBV5-1; clone size: -; J gene: TRBJ1-2; CDR3 DNA: TGCGCCAGCAGCCCGGGACAGAACTATGGCTACACCTTC; CDR3 protein: CASSPGQNYGYTF
D gene: -; V gene: TRBV15; clone size: few; J gene: TRBJ1-1; CDR3 DNA: TGTGCCACCAGCAGAGAAACTTACGGGAACACTGAAGCTTTCTTT; CDR3 protein: CATSRETYGNTEAFF
D gene: -; V gene: TRBV19; clone size: few; J gene: TRBJ2-1; CDR3 DNA: TGTGCCAGTAGTATGGGGGGTAGGAGCTCCTACAATGAGCAGTTCTTC; CDR3 protein: CASSMGGRSSYNEQFF
D gene: TRBD1; V gene: TRBV9; clone size: -; J gene: TRBJ1-4; CDR3 DNA: TGTGCCAGCAGCGACCAGCCGGGACAGGCTAATGAAAAACTGTTTTTT; CDR3 protein: CASSDQPGQANEKLFF
D gene: -; V gene: TRBV28; clone size: -; J gene: TRBJ1-1; CDR3 DNA: TGTGCCAGCAGTCCCAGTCTCACTGAAGCTTTCTTT; CDR3 protein: CASSPSLTEAFF
D gene: -; V gene: TRBV9; clone size: few; J gene: TRBJ2-7; CDR3 DNA: TGTGCCAGCAGCGCCCGCGGGCGCGCCTACGAGCAGTACTTC; CDR3 protein: CASSARGRAYEQYF
D gene: TRBD2; V gene: TRBV5-4; clone size: -; J gene: TRBJ2-5; CDR3 DNA: TGTGCCAGCAGCAGCTCCGCGGGGGGGCCGGATGAGACCCAGTACTTC; CDR3 protein: CASSSSAGGPDETQYF
D gene: TRBD2; V gene: TRBV30; clone size: -; J gene: TRBJ2-1; CDR3 DNA: TGTGCCTGGGCGGGGGGGTTCCAGAGTGAGCAGTTCTTC; CDR3 protein: CAWAGGFQSEQFF
D gene: -; V gene: TRBV27; clone size: few; J gene: TRBJ2-7; CDR3 DNA: TGTGCCAGCAGTTTAGGCAACTCCTACGAGCAGTACTTC; CDR3 protein: CASSLGNSYEQYF
D gene: -; V gene: TRBV27; clone size: -; J gene: TRBJ1-3; CDR3 DNA: TGTGCCAGCAGTTTAAGCGCCTCTGGAAACACCATATATTTT; CDR3 protein: CASSLSASGNTIYF
D gene: -; V gene: TRBV10-3; clone size: few; J gene: TRBJ1-5; CDR3 DNA: TGTGCCATCAGTGACGGAGGCGTATATCAGCCCCAGCATTTT; CDR3 protein: CAISDGGVYQPQHF
D gene: -; V gene: TRBV7-8; clone size: -; J gene: TRBJ1-1; CDR3 DNA: TGTGCCAGCAGCGCCCGACAGATGAACACTGAAGCTTTCTTT; CDR3 protein: CASSARQMNTEAFF
D gene: TRBD2; V gene: TRBV4-1; clone size: -; J gene: TRBJ2-3; CDR3 DNA: TGCGCCAGCCGTCGGCTAGCGGGGGCAGATACGCAGTATTTT; CDR3 protein: CASRRLAGADTQYF
D gene: -; V gene: TRBV5-8; clone size: -; J gene: TRBJ2-7; CDR3 DNA: TGTGCCAGCAGCGGTCCGTACAGGTCATTGACCTACGAGCAGTACTTC; CDR3 protein: CASSGPYRSLTYEQYF
D gene: -; V gene: TRBV15; clone size: few; J gene: TRBJ2-2; CDR3 DNA: TGTGCCACCAGCACTTACACCGGGGAGCTGTTTTTT; CDR3 protein: CATSTYTGELFF
D gene: -; V gene: TRBV9; clone size: -; J gene: TRBJ2-7; CDR3 DNA: TGTGCCAGCAGCGTAGATCCTGCCTACGAGCAGTACTTC; CDR3 protein: CASSVDPAYEQYF
D gene: -; V gene: TRBV7-2; clone size: -; J gene: TRBJ2-1; CDR3 DNA: TGTGCCAGCAGCTCTTCGGGGGATGAGCAGTTCTTC; CDR3 protein: CASSSSGDEQFF
D gene: TRBD2; V gene: TRBV6-4; clone size: few; J gene: TRBJ2-1; CDR3 DNA: TGTGCCAGCAGTGCGACTAGCGGGGGGTATGAGCAGTTCTTC; CDR3 protein: CASSATSGGYEQFF
D gene: TRBD2; V gene: TRBV28; clone size: few; J gene: TRBJ2-7; CDR3 DNA: TGTGCCAGCAGTTTATTGGGGGGGGGCTCCTACGAGCAGTACTTC; CDR3 protein: CASSLLGGGSYEQYF
D gene: TRBD1; V gene: TRBV12-5; clone size: -; J gene: TRBJ2-2; CDR3 DNA: TGTGCTAGTGCCTCACCCGGGACAGGGAACACCGGGGAGCTGTTTTTT; CDR3 protein: CASASPGTGNTGELFF
D gene: TRBD1; V gene: TRBV9; clone size: -; J gene: TRBJ2-2; CDR3 DNA: TGTGCCAGCACCCAGGACAGGGTGAACACCGGGGAGCTGTTTTTT; CDR3 protein: CASTQDRVNTGELFF
D gene: -; V gene: TRBV7-6; clone size: -; J gene: TRBJ1-1; CDR3 DNA: TGTGCCAGCAGCCCTACTGGGAACACTGAAGCTTTCTTT; CDR3 protein: CASSPTGNTEAFF